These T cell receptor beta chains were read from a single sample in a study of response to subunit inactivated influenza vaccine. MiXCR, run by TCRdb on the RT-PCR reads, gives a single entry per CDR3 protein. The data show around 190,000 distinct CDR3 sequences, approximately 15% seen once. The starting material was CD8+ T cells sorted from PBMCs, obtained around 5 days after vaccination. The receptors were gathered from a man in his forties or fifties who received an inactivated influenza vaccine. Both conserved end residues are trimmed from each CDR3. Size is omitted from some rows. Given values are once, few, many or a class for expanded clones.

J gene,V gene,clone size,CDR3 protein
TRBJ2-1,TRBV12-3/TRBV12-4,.,ASSISGYGSYNEQF
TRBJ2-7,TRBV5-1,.,ASSPFDRPYYEQY
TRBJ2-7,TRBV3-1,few,ASSQAPGLADSYEQY
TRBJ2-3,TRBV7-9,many,ASSLASGSTDTQY
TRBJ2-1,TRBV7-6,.,ASSATRGVLRPEDEQF
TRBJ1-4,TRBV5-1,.,ASSTGTATNEKLF
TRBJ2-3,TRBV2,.,ASSEWDATDTQY
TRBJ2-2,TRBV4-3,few,ASSQDLGTSGKNTGELF
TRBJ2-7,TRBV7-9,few,ASSAGGHEQY
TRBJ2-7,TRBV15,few,ATSRDPTGTEQY
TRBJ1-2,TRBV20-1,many,SAEINRKNYGYT
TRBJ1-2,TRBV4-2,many,ASSGVSGYT
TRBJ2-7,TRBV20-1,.,SAMGEGPYEQY
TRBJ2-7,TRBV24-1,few,ATSVMISYEQY
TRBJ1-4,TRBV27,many,ASSPLGTNEKLF
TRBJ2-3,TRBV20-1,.,SARDALSDTQY
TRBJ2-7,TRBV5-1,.,ASSLVSHPMNEQD
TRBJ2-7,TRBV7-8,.,ASSLRTVTEYEQY
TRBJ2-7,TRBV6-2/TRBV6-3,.,ASSYARGPYTSGSSYEQY
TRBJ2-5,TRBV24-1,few,ATSDGGDHGETQY
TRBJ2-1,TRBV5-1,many,ASSGGTGGSYNEQF
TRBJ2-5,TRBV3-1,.,ASSQDLNMETQY
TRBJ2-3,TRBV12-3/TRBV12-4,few,ASSTGTSGGRDTQY
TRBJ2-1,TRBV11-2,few,ASSTDPLGGRGNEQF
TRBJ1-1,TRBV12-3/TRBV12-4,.,ASSLGEGVTEAF
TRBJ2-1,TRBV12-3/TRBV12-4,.,ASSLSGDSIYGGPPYNEQF
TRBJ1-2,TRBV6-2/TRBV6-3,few,ASRRQGTFYGYT
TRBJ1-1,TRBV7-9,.,ASCLITLGDTEAF
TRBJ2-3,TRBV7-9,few,ASNRGGITDTQY
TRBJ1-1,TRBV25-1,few,ASILPGPENTEAF
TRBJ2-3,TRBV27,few,ASSFVGESSTDTQY
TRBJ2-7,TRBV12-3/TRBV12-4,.,ASSPRPQGDEQY
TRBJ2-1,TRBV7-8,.,ASSSSRGELFDNEQF
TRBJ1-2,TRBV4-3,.,ASSQGVQTGYHLGYT